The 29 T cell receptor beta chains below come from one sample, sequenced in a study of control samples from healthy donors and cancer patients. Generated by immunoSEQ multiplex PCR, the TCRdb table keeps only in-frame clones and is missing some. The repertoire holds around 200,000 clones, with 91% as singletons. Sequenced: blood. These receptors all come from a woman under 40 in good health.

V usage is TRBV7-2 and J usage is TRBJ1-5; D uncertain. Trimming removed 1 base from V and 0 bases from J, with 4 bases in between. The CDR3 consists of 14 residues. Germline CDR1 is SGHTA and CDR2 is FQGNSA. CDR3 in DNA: TGTGCCAGCAGCTTAGAGTATAGCAATCAGCCCCAGCATTTT. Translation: CASSLEYSNQPQHF.

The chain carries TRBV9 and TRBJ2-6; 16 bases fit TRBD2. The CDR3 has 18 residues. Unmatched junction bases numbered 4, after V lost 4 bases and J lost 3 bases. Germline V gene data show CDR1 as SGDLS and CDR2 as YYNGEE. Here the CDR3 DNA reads TGTGCCAGCAGCCCGGGACTAGCGGGAGGGATTGGGGCCAACGTCCTGACTTTC. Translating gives CASSPGLAGGIGANVLTF.

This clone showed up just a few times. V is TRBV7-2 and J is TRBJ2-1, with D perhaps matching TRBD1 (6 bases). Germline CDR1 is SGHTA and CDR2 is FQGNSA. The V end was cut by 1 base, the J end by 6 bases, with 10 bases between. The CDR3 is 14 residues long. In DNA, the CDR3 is TGTGCCAGCAGCTTAGGAGTCAGGGGCAATGAGCAGTTCTTC. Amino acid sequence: CASSLGVRGNEQFF.

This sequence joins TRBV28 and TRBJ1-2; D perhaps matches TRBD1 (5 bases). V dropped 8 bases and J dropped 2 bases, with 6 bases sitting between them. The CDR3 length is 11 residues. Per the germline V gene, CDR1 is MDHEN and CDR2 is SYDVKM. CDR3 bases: TGTGCCAGCGAGGGGAACTATGGCTACACCTTC. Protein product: CASEGNYGYTF.

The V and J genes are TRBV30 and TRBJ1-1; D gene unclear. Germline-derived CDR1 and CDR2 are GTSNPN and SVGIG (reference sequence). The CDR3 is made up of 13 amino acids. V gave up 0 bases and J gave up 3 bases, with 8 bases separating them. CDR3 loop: CAWSVEAYTEAFF. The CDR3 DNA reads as TGTGCCTGGAGTGTAGAGGCATACACTGAAGCTTTCTTT.

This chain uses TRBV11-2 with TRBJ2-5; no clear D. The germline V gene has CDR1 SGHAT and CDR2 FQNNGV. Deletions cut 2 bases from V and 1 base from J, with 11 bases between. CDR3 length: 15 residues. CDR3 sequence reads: CASSLSLYSQETQYF. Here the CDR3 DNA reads TGTGCCAGCAGCTTATCTCTTTATTCCCAAGAGACCCAGTACTTC.

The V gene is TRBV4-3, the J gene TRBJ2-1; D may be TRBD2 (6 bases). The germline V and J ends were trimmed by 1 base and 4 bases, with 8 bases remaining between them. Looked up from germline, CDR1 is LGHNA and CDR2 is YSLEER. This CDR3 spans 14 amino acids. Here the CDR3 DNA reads TGCGCCAGCAGCCAAGGACTAGATTACAATGAGCAGTTCTTC. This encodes CASSQGLDYNEQFF.

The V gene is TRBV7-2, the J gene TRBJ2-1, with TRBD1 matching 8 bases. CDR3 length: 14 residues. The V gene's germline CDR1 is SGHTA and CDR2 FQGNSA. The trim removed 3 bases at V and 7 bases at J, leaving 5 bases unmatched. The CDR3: CASSLAGGTNEQFF. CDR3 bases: TGTGCCAGCAGCTTGGCAGGGGGCACGAATGAGCAGTTCTTC.

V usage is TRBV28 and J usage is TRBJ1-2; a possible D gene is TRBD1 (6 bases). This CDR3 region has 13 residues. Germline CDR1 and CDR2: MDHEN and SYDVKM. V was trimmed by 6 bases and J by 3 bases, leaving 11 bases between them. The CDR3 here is CASRPPGDYGYTF. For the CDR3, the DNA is TGTGCCAGCAGACCCCCAGGGGACTATGGCTACACCTTC.

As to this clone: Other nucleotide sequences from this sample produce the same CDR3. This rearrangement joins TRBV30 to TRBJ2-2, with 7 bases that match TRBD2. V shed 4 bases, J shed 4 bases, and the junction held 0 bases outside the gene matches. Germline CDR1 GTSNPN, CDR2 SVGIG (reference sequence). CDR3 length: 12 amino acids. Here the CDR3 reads CAWTSGTGELFF. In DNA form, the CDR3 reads TGTGCCTGGACTAGCGGCACCGGGGAGCTGTTTTTT.

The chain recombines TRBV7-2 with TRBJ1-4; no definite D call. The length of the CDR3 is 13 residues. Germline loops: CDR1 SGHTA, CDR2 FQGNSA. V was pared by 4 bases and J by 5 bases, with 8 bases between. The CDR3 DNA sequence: TGTGCCAGCAGCTCAGGCAACAATGAAAAACTGTTTTTT. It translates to CASSSGNNEKLFF.

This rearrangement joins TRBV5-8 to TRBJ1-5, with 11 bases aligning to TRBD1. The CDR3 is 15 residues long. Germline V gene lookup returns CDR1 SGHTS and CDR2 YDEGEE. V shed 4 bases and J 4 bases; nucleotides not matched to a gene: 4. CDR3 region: CASSADRGRNQPQHF. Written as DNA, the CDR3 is TGTGCCAGCAGCGCGGACAGGGGGCGGAATCAGCCCCAGCATTTT.

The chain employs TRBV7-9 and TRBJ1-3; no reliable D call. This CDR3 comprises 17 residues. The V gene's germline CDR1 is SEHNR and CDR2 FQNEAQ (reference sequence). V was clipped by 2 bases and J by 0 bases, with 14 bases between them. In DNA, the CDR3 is TGTGCCAGCAGCTTACGGACCCCCTTCAACTCTGGAAACACCATATATTTT. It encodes CASSLRTPFNSGNTIYF.

The CDR3 reads CASSQVQNTGELFF. Here the CDR3 DNA reads TGTGCCAGCAGCCAAGTTCAGAACACCGGGGAGCTGTTTTTT. This sequence joins TRBV3-1 (or the pseudogene TRBV3-2) and TRBJ2-2, with D uncertain. The germline gives CDR1 LGHDT, CDR2 YNNKEL (reference sequence). V dropped 1 base and J dropped 1 base, with 4 bases sitting between them. This CDR3 contains 14 residues.

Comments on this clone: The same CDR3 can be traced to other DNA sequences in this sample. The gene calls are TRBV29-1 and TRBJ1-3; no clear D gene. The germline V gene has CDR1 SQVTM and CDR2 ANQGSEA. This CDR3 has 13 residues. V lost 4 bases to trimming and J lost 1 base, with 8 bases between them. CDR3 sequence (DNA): TGCAGCGTTGTCTCAGCATCTGGAAACACCATATATTTT. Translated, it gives CSVVSASGNTIYF.

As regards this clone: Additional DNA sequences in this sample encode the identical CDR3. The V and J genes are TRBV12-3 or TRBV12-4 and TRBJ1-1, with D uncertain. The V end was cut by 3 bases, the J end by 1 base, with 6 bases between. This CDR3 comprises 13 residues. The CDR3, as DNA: TGTGCCAGCAGTTTGGGAAGGAACACTGAAGCTTTCTTT. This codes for CASSLGRNTEAFF.

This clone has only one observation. In DNA, the CDR3 is TGTGCCAGCAGTCGACAGGGGTACGAGCAGTACTTC. It codes for CASSRQGYEQYF. The chain carries TRBV11-2 and TRBJ2-7, with 8 bases fitting TRBD1. Per germline, CDR1 SGHAT and CDR2 FQNNGV. J was trimmed by 4 bases and V by 6 bases; bases with no gene match: 2. This CDR3 has 12 amino acids.

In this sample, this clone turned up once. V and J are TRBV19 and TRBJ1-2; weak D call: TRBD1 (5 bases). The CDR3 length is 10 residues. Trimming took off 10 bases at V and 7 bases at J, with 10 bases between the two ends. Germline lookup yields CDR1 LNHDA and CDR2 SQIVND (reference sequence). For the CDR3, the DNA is TGTGCCACCCGGACATCTGGCTACACCTTC. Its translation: CATRTSGYTF.

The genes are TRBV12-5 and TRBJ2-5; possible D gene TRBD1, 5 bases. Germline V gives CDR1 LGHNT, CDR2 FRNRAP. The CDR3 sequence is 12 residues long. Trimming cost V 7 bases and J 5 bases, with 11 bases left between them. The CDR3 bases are TGTGCTAGTGCTCCAGGGCAGGAGACCCAGTACTTC. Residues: CASAPGQETQYF. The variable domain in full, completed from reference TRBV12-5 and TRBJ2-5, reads DARVTQTPRHKVTEMGQEVTMRCQPILGHNTVFWYRQTMMQGLELLAYFRNRAPLDDSGMPKDRFSAEMPDATLATLKIQPSEPRDSAVYFCASAPGQETQYFGPGTRLLVL.

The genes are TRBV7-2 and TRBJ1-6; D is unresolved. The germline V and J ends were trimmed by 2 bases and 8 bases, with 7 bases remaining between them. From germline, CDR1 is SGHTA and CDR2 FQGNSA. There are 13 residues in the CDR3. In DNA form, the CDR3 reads TGTGCCAGCAGCTTATCCATGGATTCACCCCTCCACTTT. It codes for CASSLSMDSPLHF.

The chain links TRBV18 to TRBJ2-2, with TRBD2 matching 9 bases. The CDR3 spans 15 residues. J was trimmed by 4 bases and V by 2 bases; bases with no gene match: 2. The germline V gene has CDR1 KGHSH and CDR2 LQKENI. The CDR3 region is CASSPRTSATGELFF. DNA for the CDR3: TGTGCCAGCTCACCAAGGACTAGCGCCACCGGGGAGCTGTTTTTT.

The CDR3 coding sequence is TGTGCCAGCTCACCCGTCCCGGGACAGGGGTTCGGCACCTTC. Amino acids: CASSPVPGQGFGTF. The rearrangement joins TRBV18 to TRBJ1-2; 10 bases fit TRBD1. With 3 bases clipped from V and 13 bases from J, the junction kept 11 bases outside the gene matches. This CDR3 is built from 14 residues. The germline V gene encodes CDR1 KGHSH and CDR2 LQKENI.

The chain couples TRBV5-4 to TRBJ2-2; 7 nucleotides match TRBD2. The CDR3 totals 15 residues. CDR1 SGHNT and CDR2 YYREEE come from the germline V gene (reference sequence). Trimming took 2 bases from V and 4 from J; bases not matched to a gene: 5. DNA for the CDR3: TGTGCCAGCAGCTTTAGAGGGAGGGGCACCGGGGAGCTGTTTTTT. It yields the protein CASSFRGRGTGELFF.

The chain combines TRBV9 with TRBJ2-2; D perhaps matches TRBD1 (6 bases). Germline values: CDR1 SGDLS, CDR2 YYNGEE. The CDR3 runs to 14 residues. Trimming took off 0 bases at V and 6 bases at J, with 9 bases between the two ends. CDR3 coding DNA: TGTGCCAGCAGCGTAGGACAGGTAGCCGGGGAGCTGTTTTTT. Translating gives CASSVGQVAGELFF.

The CDR3 sequence: CASRDRGGGNTEAFF. The CDR3 DNA reads as TGTGCCAGCAGGGACAGGGGTGGGGGTAACACTGAAGCTTTCTTT. The chain uses TRBV6-5 and TRBJ1-1, with 9 bases identical to TRBD1. The CDR3 runs 15 residues. Trimming took 6 bases from V and 2 from J; bases not matched to a gene: 7. Germline CDR1 MNHEY, CDR2 SVGAGI.

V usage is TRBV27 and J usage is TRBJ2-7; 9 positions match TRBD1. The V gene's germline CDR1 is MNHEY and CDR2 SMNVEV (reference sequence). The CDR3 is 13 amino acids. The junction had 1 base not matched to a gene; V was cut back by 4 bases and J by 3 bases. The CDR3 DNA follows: TGTGCCAGCAGTTCGACAGGGGGCTACGAGCAGTACTTC. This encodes CASSSTGGYEQYF.

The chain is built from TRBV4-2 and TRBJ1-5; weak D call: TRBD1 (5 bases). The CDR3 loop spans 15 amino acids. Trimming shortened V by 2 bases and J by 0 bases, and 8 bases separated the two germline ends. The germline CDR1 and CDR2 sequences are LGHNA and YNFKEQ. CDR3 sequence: CASSQTGTSNQPQHF. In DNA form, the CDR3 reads TGTGCCAGCAGCCAAACAGGCACTAGCAATCAGCCCCAGCATTTT.

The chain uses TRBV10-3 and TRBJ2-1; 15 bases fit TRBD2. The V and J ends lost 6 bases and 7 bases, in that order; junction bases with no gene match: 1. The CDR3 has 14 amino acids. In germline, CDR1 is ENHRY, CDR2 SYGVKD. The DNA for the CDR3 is TGTGCCATCAGAGGACTAGCGGGAGGGAATGAGCAGTTCTTC. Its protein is CAIRGLAGGNEQFF.

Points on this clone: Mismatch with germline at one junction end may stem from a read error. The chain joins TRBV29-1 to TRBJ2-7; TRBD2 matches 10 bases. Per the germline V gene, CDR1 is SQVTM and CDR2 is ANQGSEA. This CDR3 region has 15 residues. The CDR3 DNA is TGCAGCGTAGAAGGGCTAGCGGGGGCCTCTTACGAGCAGTACTTC. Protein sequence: CSVEGLAGASYEQYF.